The rows below give T cell receptor beta chains drawn from one sample of a study of cytomegalovirus exposure and HLA in healthy donors. Clones were read by immunoSEQ multiplex PCR, and TCRdb kept only the in-frame ones, dropping some. Found here are 35,000 to 45,000 clones, 50% of them singletons; the top ten hold 12%. What was sequenced was PBMCs. The source of these receptors is a human donor in good health. CDR3s include the opening cysteine and the closing phenylalanine or tryptophan. Each record gives: V gene, D gene, clone size, J gene, CDR3 protein, CDR3 DNA. The D gene is left open where the match is weak. Part of the rows lack a size; the others show once, few, many or a class for expanded clones.

TRBV5-1	.	few	TRBJ1-2	CASSFLVGDNGYTF	TGCGCCAGCAGCTTTCTCGTGGGAGACAATGGCTACACCTTC
TRBV16	TRBD1	.	TRBJ1-1	CASSISGGGTEAFF	TGTGCCAGCAGCATATCAGGGGGCGGCACTGAAGCTTTCTTT
TRBV5-4	TRBD1	few	TRBJ1-6	CASSFDRGNSPLHF	TGTGCCAGCAGCTTCGACAGGGGAAATTCACCCCTCCACTTT
TRBV4-1	.	.	TRBJ1-1	CASSQDESTRAFF	TGCGCCAGCAGCCAAGATGAGTCCACGCGGGCTTTCTTT
TRBV19	.	.	TRBJ2-3	CASTDGYSTDTQYF	TGTGCCAGTACAGACGGGTATAGCACAGATACGCAGTATTTT
TRBV19	.	few	TRBJ2-3	CASSIQGGTQYF	TGTGCCAGTAGTATACAGGGCGGTACGCAGTATTTT
TRBV5-5	.	.	TRBJ1-6	CASSLRTGSETSYNSPLHF	TGTGCCAGCAGCTTGCGCACAGGGAGTGAGACGTCCTATAATTCACCCCTCCACTTT
TRBV4-3	TRBD2	.	TRBJ2-7	CASSHLAGGPYEQYF	TGCGCCAGCAGCCACCTAGCGGGAGGGCCTTACGAGCAGTACTTC
TRBV5-8	TRBD1	.	TRBJ2-7	CASSNGTGSSYEQYF	TGTGCCAGCAGTAACGGGACAGGGAGCTCCTACGAGCAGTACTTC
TRBV4-3	TRBD1	once	TRBJ1-6	CASSQEGQYNSPLHF	TGCGCCAGCAGCCAAGAGGGACAGTATAATTCACCCCTCCACTTT
TRBV6-5	TRBD2	few	TRBJ2-4	CASSYSLAGVKNIQYF	TGTGCCAGCAGTTACTCGCTAGCGGGGGTAAAAAACATTCAGTACTTC
TRBV5-6	.	.	TRBJ1-5	CASSPGFGNQPQHF	TGTGCCAGCAGCCCAGGGTTCGGCAATCAGCCCCAGCATTTT
TRBV7-2	TRBD2	.	TRBJ2-1	CASSRETSGGDSEQFF	TGTGCCAGCAGCCGCGAGACTAGCGGGGGAGATAGTGAGCAGTTCTTC
TRBV21-1	.	.	TRBJ1-1	CASSKGQERNTEAFF	TGTGCCAGCAGCAAGGGGCAGGAAAGGAACACTGAAGCTTTCTTT
TRBV11-2	.	.	TRBJ1-2	CASSLQGTGGYTF	TGTGCCAGCAGCTTACAGGGTACGGGTGGCTACACCTTC
TRBV30	TRBD1	.	TRBJ2-7	CAWNPGQGISYGQYF	TGTGCCTGGAACCCGGGACAGGGGATCTCCTACGGGCAGTACTTC
TRBV4-2	TRBD2	once	TRBJ2-5	CASSQDFKSGSGGRETQYF	TGTGCCAGCAGCCAAGATTTTAAGAGCGGGAGTGGGGGGAGAGAGACCCAGTACTTC
TRBV5-6	.	.	TRBJ2-2	CASGRGGLTGTGELFF	TGTGCCAGCGGCAGGGGCGGCCTTACGGGCACCGGGGAGCTGTTTTTT
TRBV19	.	.	TRBJ2-7	CASSIKGGDPRVYEQYF	TGTGCCAGTAGTATTAAAGGAGGGGACCCCAGGGTCTACGAGCAGTACTTC
TRBV7-9	.	.	TRBJ1-5	CASSRSAGDQPQHF	TGTGCCAGCAGCCGAAGTGCGGGAGATCAGCCCCAGCATTTT
TRBV6-5	.	few	TRBJ1-1	CASSYDSMNTEAFF	TGTGCCAGCAGTTACGACAGCATGAACACTGAAGCTTTCTTT
TRBV4-1	.	.	TRBJ2-7	CASSPILGQGQYF	TGCGCCAGCAGCCCCATACTGGGGCAGGGTCAGTACTTC
TRBV28	TRBD1	.	TRBJ1-2	CASIQDRVRGYTF	TGTGCCAGCATCCAGGACAGGGTGCGTGGCTACACCTTC
TRBV14	.	.	TRBJ1-6	CASSHTDSPLHF	TGTGCCAGCAGCCATACAGATTCACCCCTCCACTTT
TRBV2	TRBD1	.	TRBJ2-3	CASSRQGAGGTDTQYF	TGTGCCAGCAGTCGACAGGGGGCCGGGGGCACAGATACGCAGTATTTT
TRBV11-2	TRBD1	few	TRBJ1-4	CASSLALGQGGEKLFF	TGTGCCAGCAGCTTAGCGCTCGGACAGGGAGGTGAAAAACTGTTTTTT
TRBV6-6	.	.	TRBJ1-1	CASSPPVSGLYTEAFF	TGTGCCAGCAGTCCCCCTGTGAGCGGACTTTACACTGAAGCTTTCTTT
TRBV9	.	few	TRBJ1-2	CASSSDRTYGYTF	TGTGCCAGCAGCTCTGACAGGACCTATGGCTACACCTTC
TRBV28	.	.	TRBJ1-2	CASKVTGNYGYTF	TGTGCCAGCAAAGTTACAGGGAACTATGGCTACACCTTC
TRBV18	TRBD1	.	TRBJ2-6	CASSRYGTGGPSGANVLTF	TGTGCCAGCTCACGGTATGGGACAGGGGGTCCCTCTGGGGCCAACGTCCTGACTTTC
TRBV28	TRBD1	.	TRBJ1-4	CASSLRGQVMVGEKLFF	TGTGCCAGCAGTCTGAGGGGACAGGTGATGGTTGGTGAAAAACTGTTTTTT
TRBV7-8	.	few	TRBJ1-3	CASSLRGADSSGNTIYF	TGTGCCAGCAGCTTAAGGGGCGCAGATTCCTCTGGAAACACCATATATTTT
TRBV7-9	TRBD1	few	TRBJ1-2	CASSLRDRDGYTF	TGTGCCAGCAGCTTAAGAGACAGGGATGGCTACACCTTC
TRBV19	TRBD2	.	TRBJ2-7	CASSINQREGPEQYF	TGTGCCAGTAGTATCAACCAGCGGGAGGGCCCCGAGCAGTACTTC
TRBV5-8	TRBD1	.	TRBJ1-2	CASTYSGTGSYGYTF	TGTGCCAGCACCTATTCCGGGACAGGGTCCTATGGCTACACCTTC
TRBV7-9	TRBD1	.	TRBJ1-3	CASSRDRGGSGNTIYF	TGTGCCAGCAGCCGAGACAGGGGGGGCTCTGGAAACACCATATATTTT
TRBV11-3	.	few	TRBJ2-1	CASSQGRLQFF	TGTGCCAGCAGCCAGGGCCGTCTCCAGTTCTTC
TRBV28	TRBD1	.	TRBJ2-1	CASSRTGLYNEQFF	TGTGCCAGCAGCCGGACAGGGCTCTACAATGAGCAGTTCTTC
TRBV4-2	.	.	TRBJ2-7	CASSRKQESAYEQYF	TGTGCCAGCAGCCGCAAACAGGAGTCGGCCTACGAGCAGTACTTC
TRBV5-1	TRBD1	.	TRBJ2-2	CASSGVDRVTGELFF	TGCGCCAGCAGCGGGGTGGACAGGGTCACCGGGGAGCTGTTTTTT
TRBV9	.	.	TRBJ1-1	CASSVGGGLTEAFF	TGTGCCAGCAGCGTAGGAGGGGGTTTGACTGAAGCTTTCTTT
TRBV19	.	few	TRBJ2-4	CASNPLAEAKNIQYF	TGTGCCAGCAACCCCTTAGCGGAAGCCAAAAACATTCAGTACTTC
TRBV5-1	.	.	TRBJ1-1	CASSLGQGLTEAFF	TGCGCCAGCAGCTTGGGGCAGGGGCTCACTGAAGCTTTCTTT
TRBV28	.	few	TRBJ1-2	CASSLSWGGSGYTF	TGTGCCAGCAGTTTATCTTGGGGCGGTAGTGGCTACACCTTC
TRBV7-2	.	.	TRBJ2-7	CASSLALESYEQYF	TGTGCCAGCAGCTTAGCGTTGGAGTCCTACGAGCAGTACTTC
TRBV28	.	few	TRBJ1-5	CASSQEIRPQHF	TGTGCCAGCAGCCAAGAAATCAGGCCCCAGCATTTT
TRBV30	TRBD1	.	TRBJ1-2	CAWRAVEVRTGVGYTF	TGTGCCTGGAGGGCCGTAGAGGTCCGGACAGGGGTTGGCTACACCTTC
TRBV28	TRBD1	.	TRBJ1-5	CAAVRGQQPQHF	TGTGCCGCCGTCAGGGGGCAGCAGCCCCAGCATTTT
TRBV2	TRBD2	few	TRBJ2-7	CASRSGGAVYEQYF	TGTGCCAGCCGTAGCGGGGGGGCGGTCTACGAGCAGTACTTC
TRBV20-1	.	.	TRBJ2-7	CSAILAYEQYF	TGCAGTGCTATTCTAGCCTACGAGCAGTACTTC
TRBV9	.	few	TRBJ2-3	CASSVSGGREDTQYF	TGTGCCAGCAGCGTAAGCGGCGGACGTGAAGATACGCAGTATTTT
TRBV4-3	TRBD1	few	TRBJ2-7	CASSQGTGGGYEQYF	TGCGCCAGCAGCCAAGGGACAGGGGGCGGCTACGAGCAGTACTTC